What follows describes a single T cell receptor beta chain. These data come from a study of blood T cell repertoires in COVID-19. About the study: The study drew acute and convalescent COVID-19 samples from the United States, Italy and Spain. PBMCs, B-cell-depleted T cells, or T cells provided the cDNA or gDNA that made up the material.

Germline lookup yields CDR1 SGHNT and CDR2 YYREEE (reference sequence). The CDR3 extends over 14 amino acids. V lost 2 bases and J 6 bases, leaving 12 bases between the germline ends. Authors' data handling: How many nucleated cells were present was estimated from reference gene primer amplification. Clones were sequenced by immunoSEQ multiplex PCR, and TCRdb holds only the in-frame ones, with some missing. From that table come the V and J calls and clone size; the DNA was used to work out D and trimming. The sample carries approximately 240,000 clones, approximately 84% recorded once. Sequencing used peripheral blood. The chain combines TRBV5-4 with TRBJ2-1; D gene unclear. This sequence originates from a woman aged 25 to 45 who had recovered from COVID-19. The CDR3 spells CASSFNRAANEQFF. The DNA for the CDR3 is TGTGCCAGCAGCTTTAATCGCGCGGCCAATGAGCAGTTCTTC.